This T cell receptor (beta chain) comes out of a study of T cell changes during pregnancy in multiple sclerosis. Using immunoSEQ multiplex PCR, the repertoire was profiled, and TCRdb retains in-frame clones only, with some absent. The sample lists about 28,000 clones; 80% to 90% were seen once. This CDR3 contains 16 residues. Germline assignment: CDR1 SGHRS and CDR2 YFSETQ. Trimming took 4 bases from V and 11 from J, leaving 24 bases between them. The sample in question was CD4+ T cells from peripheral blood mononuclear cells, obtained in the second trimester of pregnancy. The receptor comes from a female donor with multiple sclerosis, enrolled in a pregnancy study. The genes are TRBV5-1 and TRBJ1-4; D might be TRBD1 (6 bases). CDR3 nucleotide sequence: TGCGCCAGCAGCGCCCTTGGGGACACCACCTCAATGAAACTGTTTTTT. It yields the protein CASSALGDTTSMKLFF.